This entry describes one T cell receptor (beta chain). Its cognate antigen is unknown. The sample belongs to a study of graft-versus-host responses after intestinal transplantation. Measured with immunoSEQ multiplex PCR; TCRdb has only the in-frame clones, and not every one. This table has approximately 120,000 clones, roughly 92% appearing once. Looked up from germline, CDR1 is SGHDT and CDR2 is YYEEEE. The V segment lost 5 bases and the J segment 4 bases; nucleotides outside the gene matches: 5. The CDR3 is made up of 13 amino acids. V usage is TRBV5-6 and J usage is TRBJ1-2, with 7 nucleotides matching TRBD1. The TCR was taken from a human donor who received an intestinal transplant. Sequenced here: unstimulated CD4+ T cells sorted from spleen or lymph node cells, sampled before intestinal transplant. CDR3 nucleotides: TGTGCCAGCAGAAAGGACAGGTCCTATGGCTACACCTTC. Protein: CASRKDRSYGYTF.